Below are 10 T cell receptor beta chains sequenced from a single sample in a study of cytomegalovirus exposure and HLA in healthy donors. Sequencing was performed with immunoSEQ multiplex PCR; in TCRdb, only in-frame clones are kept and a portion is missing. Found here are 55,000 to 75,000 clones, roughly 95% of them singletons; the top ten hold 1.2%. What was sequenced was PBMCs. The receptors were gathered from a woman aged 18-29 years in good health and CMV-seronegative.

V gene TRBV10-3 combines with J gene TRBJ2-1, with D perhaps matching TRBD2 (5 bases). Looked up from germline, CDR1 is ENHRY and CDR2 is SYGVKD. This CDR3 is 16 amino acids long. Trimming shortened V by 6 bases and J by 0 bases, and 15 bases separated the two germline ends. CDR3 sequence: CAISLSGLSSYNEQFF. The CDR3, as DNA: TGTGCCATCAGCTTAAGCGGACTTAGCTCCTACAATGAGCAGTTCTTC.

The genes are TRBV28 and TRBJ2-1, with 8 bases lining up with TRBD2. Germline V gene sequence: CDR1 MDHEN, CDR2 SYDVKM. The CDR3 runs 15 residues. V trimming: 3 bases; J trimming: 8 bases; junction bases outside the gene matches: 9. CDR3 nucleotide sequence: TGTGCCAGCAGTTTTGGGGGCGGGAGGATTTATGAGCAGTTCTTC. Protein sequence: CASSFGGGRIYEQFF.

The CDR3 sequence: CASTPTGETQYF. Here the CDR3 DNA reads TGTGCCAGCACCCCGACGGGGGAGACCCAGTACTTC. The chain links TRBV11-1 to TRBJ2-5; the D gene is possibly TRBD2 (5 bases). Trimming removed 7 bases at V and 5 bases at J, with 11 bases between. The length of the CDR3 is 12 residues. CDR1 SGHAT and CDR2 FQDESV come from the germline V gene (reference sequence).

CDR3 nucleotides: TGCGCCAGCAGCCAAGATTCAACAGGGTCCTACAATGAGCAGTTCTTC. Translating it yields CASSQDSTGSYNEQFF. The chain uses TRBV4-3 and TRBJ2-1, with a possible D match to TRBD1 (6 bases). The CDR3 contains 16 residues. Germline CDR1 LGHNA, CDR2 YSLEER. V lost 0 bases, J lost 1 base, and 10 bases lay in between.

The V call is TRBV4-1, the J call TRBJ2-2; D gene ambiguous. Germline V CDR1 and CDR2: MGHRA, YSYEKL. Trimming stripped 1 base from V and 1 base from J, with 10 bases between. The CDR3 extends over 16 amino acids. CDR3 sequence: CASSQGVAVNTGELFF. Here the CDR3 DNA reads TGCGCCAGCAGCCAAGGGGTGGCGGTGAACACCGGGGAGCTGTTTTTT.

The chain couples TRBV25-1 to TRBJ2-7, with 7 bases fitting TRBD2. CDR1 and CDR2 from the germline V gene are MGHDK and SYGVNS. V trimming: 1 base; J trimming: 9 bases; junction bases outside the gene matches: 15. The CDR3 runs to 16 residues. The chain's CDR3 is CASSEFPEGGLGRQYF. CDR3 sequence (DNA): TGTGCCAGCAGTGAATTCCCGGAGGGAGGGTTGGGCCGGCAGTACTTC.

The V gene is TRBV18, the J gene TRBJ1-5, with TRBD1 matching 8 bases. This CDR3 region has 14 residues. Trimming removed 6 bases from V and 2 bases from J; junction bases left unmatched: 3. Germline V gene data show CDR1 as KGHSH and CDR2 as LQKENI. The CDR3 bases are TGTGCCAGCTCCCCGACAGGGGGCAATCAGCCCCAGCATTTT. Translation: CASSPTGGNQPQHF.

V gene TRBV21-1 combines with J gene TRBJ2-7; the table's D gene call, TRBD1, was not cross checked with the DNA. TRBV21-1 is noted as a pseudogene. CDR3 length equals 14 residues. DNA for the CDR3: TGTGCCAGGACACGGGACAGGGGGCCTCTCGAGCAGTACTTC. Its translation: CARTRDRGPLEQYF.

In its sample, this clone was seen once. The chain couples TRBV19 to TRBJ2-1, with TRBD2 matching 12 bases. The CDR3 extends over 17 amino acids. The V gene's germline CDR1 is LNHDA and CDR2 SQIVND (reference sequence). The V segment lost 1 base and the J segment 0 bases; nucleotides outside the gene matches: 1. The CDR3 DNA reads TGTGCCAGTAGTATAGGGACTAGCGGGGTCTCCTACAATGAGCAGTTCTTC. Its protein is CASSIGTSGVSYNEQFF.

The chain's CDR3 is CASSNYSLWVSDTQYF. The CDR3 DNA follows: TGTGCCAGCAGTAACTACAGCCTATGGGTCTCAGATACGCAGTATTTT. The V call is TRBV6-6, the J call TRBJ2-3; D unclear. Germline-derived CDR1 and CDR2 are MNHNY and SVGAGI (reference sequence). Trimming removed 5 bases at V and 4 bases at J, with 19 bases between. This CDR3 is built from 16 residues.